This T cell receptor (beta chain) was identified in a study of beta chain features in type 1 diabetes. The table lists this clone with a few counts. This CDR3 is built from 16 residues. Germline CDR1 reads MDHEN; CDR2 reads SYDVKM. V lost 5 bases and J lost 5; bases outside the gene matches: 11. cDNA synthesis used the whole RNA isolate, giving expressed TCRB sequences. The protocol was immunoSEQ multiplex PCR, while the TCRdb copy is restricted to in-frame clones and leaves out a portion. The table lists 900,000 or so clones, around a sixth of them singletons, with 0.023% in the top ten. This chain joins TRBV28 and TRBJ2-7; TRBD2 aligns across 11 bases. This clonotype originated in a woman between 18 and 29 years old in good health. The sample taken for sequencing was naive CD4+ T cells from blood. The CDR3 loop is CASSPPSGLAVNEQYF. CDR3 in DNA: TGTGCCAGCAGTCCGCCGTCGGGACTAGCGGTTAACGAGCAGTACTTC.